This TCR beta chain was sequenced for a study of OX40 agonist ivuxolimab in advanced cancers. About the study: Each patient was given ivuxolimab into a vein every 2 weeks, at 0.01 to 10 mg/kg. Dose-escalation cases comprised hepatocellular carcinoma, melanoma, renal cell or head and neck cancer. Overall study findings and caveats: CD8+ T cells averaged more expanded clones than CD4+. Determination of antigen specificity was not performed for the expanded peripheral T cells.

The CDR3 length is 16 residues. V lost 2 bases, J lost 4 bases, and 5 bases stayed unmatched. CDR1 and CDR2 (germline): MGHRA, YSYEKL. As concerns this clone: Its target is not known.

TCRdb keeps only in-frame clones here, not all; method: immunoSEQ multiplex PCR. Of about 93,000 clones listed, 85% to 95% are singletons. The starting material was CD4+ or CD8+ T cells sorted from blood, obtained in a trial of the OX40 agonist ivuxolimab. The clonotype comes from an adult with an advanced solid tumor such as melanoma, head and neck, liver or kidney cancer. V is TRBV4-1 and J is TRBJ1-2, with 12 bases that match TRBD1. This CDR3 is CASSQRSGQGAYGYTF. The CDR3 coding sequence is TGCGCCAGCAGCCAAAGATCGGGACAGGGGGCCTATGGCTACACCTTC.